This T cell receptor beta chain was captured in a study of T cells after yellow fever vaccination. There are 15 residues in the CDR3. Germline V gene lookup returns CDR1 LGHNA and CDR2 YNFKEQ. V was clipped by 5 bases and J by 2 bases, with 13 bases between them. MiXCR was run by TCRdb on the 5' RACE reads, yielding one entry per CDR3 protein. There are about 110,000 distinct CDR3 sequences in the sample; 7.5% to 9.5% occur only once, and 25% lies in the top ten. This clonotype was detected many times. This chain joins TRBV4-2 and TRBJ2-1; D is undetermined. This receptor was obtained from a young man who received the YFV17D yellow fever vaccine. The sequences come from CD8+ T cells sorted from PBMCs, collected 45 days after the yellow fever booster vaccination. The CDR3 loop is CASSSRTTPYNEQFF. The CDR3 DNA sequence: TGTGCCAGCAGCTCCAGGACCACTCCCTACAATGAGCAGTTCTTC.